Only a few counts were recorded for the clone carrying this T cell receptor beta chain. Extracted RNA was reverse transcribed, and the resulting cDNA served as sequencing template. Method: immunoSEQ multiplex PCR; TCRdb's copy keeps in-frame clones and lacks some. The data contain 150,000 or so clones, about 67% of them seen just once; the ten biggest clones take up 11%. The data are from a study of CD8+ T cells in alopecia areata. Study-level background: Treatment comprised oral tofacitinib, 5 to 10 mg twice daily, in treated patients.

The CDR3 is 15 amino acids. From germline, CDR1 is SGHAT and CDR2 FQNNGV. J gave up 1 base and V 5 bases, and 6 bases lay outside the gene matches. The source material was CD8+ T cells sorted from blood, sampled at week 0. This receptor was identified in a human donor with alopecia areata. The chain joins TRBV11-2 to TRBJ2-7, with 9 positions matching TRBD2. Written as DNA, the CDR3 is TGTGCCAGCAGCCTTAGCGGGGGAGGATCCTACGAGCAGTACTTC. It specifies CASSLSGGGSYEQYF.